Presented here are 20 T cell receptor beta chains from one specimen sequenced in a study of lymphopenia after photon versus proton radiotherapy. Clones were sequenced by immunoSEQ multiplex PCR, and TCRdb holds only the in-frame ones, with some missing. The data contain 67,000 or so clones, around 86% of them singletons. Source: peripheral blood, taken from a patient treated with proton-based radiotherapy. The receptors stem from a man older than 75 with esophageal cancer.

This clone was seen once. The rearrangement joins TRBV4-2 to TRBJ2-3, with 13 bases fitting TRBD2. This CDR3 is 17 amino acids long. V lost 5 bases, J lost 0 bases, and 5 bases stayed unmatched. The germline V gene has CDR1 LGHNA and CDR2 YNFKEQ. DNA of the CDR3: TGTGCCAGCAGCGCGGGACTAGCGGGAAGGAGCACAGATACGCAGTATTTT. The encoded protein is CASSAGLAGRSTDTQYF.

The CDR3 spells CASRPRRQETQYF. As DNA, the CDR3 is TGTGCCAGCAGACCCCGGAGACAAGAGACCCAGTACTTC. This chain links TRBV25-1 with TRBJ2-5; no clear D gene. V gave up 6 bases and J gave up 2 bases, with 10 bases separating them. Germline CDR1 and CDR2: MGHDK and SYGVNS. CDR3 size: 13 residues.

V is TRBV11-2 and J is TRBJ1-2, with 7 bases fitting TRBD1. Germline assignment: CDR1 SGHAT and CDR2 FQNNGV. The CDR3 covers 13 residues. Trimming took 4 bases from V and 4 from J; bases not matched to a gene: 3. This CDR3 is CASSSSGGYGYTF. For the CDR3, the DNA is TGTGCCAGCAGCTCATCAGGGGGCTATGGCTACACCTTC. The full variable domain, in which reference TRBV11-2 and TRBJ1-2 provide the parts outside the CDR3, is EAGVAQSPRYKIIEKRQSVAFWCNPISGHATLYWYQQILGQGPKLLIQFQNNGVVDDSQLPKDRFSAERLKGVDSTLKIQPAKLEDSAVYLCASSSSGGYGYTFGSGTRLTVV.

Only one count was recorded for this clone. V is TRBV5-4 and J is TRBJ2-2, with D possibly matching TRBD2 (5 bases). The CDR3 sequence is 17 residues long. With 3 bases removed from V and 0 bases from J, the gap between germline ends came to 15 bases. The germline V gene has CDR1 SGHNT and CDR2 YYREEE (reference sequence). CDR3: CASSSRSGPPNTGELFF. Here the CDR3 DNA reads TGTGCCAGCAGCTCCCGGAGCGGACCACCGAACACCGGGGAGCTGTTTTTT.

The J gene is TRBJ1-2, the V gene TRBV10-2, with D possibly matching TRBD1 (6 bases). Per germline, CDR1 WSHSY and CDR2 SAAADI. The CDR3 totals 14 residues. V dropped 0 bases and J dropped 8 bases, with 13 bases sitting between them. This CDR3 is CASSESRGAGGYTF. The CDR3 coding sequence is TGCGCCAGCAGTGAGTCGCGGGGGGCGGGAGGCTACACCTTC.

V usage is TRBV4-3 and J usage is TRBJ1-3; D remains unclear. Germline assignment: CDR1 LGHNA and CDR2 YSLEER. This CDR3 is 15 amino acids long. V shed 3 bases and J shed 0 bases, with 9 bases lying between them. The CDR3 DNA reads TGCGCCAGCAGCCACCGGGAGCTCTCTGGAAACACCATATATTTT. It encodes CASSHRELSGNTIYF.

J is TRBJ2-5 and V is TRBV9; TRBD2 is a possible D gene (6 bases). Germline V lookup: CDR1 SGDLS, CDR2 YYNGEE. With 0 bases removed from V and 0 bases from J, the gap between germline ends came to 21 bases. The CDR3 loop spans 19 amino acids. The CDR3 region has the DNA TGTGCCAGCAGCGTAGGGGGCTTAAGGGTGCGGGGCGACCAAGAGACCCAGTACTTC. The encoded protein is CASSVGGLRVRGDQETQYF.

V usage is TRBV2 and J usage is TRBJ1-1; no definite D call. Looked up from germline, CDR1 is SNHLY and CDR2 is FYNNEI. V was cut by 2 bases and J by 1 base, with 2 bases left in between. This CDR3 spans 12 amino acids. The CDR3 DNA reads TGTGCCAGCAGTGAACCGAACACTGAAGCTTTCTTT. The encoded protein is CASSEPNTEAFF.

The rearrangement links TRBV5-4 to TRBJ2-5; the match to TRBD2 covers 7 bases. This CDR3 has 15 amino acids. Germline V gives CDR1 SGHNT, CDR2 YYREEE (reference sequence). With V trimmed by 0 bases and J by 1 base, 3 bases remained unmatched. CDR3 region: CASSLASGVQETQYF. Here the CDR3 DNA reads TGTGCCAGCAGCTTGGCCAGCGGGGTCCAAGAGACCCAGTACTTC.

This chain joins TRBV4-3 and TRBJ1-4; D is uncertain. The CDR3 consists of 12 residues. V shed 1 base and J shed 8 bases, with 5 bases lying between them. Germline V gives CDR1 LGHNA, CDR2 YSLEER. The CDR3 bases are TGCGCCAGCAGCCAAGTGCGAGAAAAACTGTTTTTT. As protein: CASSQVREKLFF.

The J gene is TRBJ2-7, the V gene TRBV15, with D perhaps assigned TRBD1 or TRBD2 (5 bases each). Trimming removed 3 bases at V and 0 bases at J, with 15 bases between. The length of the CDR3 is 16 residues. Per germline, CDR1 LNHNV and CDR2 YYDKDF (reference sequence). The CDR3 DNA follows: TGTGCCACCAGCAGGTTTGGGACCTCTGACTCCTACGAGCAGTACTTC. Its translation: CATSRFGTSDSYEQYF.

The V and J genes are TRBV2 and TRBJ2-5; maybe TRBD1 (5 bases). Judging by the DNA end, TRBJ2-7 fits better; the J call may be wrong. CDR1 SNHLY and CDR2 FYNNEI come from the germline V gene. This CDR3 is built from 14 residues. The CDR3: CASSQLRTYYEQYF. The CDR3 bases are TGTGCCAGCAGTCAACTCCGGACATACTACGAGCAGTACTTC.

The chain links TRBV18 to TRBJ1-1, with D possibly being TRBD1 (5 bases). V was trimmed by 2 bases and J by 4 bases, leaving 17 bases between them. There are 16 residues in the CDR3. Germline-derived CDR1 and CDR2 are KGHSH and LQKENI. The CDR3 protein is CASSPGQGRAGTEAFF. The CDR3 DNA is TGTGCCAGCTCACCAGGCCAGGGACGGGCGGGCACTGAAGCTTTCTTT.

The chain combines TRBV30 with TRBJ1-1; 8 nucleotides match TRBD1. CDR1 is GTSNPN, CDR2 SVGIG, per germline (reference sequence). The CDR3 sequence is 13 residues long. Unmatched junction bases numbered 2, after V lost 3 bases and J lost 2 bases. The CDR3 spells CAWRAGGNTEAFF. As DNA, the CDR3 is TGTGCCTGGAGGGCAGGGGGCAACACTGAAGCTTTCTTT.

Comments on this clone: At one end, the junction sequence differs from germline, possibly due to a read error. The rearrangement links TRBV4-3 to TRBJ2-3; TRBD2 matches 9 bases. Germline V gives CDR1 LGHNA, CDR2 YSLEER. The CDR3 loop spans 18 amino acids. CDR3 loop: CASSQGRGASGTPDTQYF. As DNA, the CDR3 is TGCGCCAGCAGCCAAGGAAGAGGGGCTAGCGGGACCCCAGACACGCAGTATTTT.

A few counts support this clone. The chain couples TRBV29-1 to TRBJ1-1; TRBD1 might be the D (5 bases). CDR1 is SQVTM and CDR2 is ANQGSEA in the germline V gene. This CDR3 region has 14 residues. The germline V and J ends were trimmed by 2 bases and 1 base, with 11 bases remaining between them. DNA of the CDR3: TGCAGCGTTGAAAGGGGCGGTACGAACACTGAAGCTTTCTTT. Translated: CSVERGGTNTEAFF.

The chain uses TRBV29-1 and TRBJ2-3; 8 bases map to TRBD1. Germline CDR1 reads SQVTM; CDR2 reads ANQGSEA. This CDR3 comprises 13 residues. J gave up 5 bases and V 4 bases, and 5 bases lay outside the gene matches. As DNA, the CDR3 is TGCAGCGTTGGTCAGGGGGCTTTAGATACGCAGTATTTT. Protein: CSVGQGALDTQYF.

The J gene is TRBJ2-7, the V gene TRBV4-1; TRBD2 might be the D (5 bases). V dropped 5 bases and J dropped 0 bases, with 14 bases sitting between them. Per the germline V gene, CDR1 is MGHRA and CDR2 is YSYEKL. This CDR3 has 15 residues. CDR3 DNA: TGCGCCAGCAGCTCAAGGTCCGGGAACTCCTACGAGCAGTACTTC. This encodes CASSSRSGNSYEQYF.

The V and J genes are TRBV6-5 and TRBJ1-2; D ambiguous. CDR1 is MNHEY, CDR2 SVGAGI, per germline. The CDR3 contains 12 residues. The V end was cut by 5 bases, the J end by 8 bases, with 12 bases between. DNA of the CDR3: TGTGCCAGCAGTAACCCCCTGTCGGGCTACACCTTC. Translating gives CASSNPLSGYTF.

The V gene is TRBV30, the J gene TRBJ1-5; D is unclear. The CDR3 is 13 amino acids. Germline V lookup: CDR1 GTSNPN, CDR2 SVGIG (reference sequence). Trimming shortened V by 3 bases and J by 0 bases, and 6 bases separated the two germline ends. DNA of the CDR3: TGTGCCTGGAGGGGGAGTAGCAATCAGCCCCAGCATTTT. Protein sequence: CAWRGSSNQPQHF. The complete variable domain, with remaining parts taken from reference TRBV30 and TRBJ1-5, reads SQTIHQWPATLVQPVGSPLSLECTVEGTSNPNLYWYRQAAGRGLQLLFYSVGIGQISSEVPQNLSASRPQDRQFILSSKKLLLSDSGFYLCAWRGSSNQPQHFGDGTRLSIL.